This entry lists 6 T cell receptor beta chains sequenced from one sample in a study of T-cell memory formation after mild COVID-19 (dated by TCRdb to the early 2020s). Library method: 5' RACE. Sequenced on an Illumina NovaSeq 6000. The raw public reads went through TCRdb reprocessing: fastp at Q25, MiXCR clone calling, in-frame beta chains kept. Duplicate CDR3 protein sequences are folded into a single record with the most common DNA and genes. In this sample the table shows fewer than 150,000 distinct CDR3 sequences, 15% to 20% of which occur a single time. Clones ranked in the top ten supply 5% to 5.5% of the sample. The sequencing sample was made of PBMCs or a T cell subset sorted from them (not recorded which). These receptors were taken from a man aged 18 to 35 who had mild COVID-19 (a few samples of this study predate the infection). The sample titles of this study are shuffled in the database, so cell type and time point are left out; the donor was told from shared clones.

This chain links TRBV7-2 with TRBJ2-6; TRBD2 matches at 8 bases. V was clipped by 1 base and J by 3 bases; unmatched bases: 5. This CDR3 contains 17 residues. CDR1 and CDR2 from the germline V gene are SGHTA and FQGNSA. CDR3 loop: CASSLGGAGVGANVLTF. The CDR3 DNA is TGTGCCAGCAGCTTAGGCGGAGCGGGGGTTGGGGCCAACGTCCTGACTTTC.

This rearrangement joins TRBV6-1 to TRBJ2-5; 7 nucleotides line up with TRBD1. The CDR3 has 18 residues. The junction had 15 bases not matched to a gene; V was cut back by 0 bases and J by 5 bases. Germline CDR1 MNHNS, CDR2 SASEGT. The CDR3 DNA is TGTGCCAGCAGTGAAGCTTTGGTAGCGTTCTCACAGGGGGAGACCCAGTACTTC. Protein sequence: CASSEALVAFSQGETQYF.

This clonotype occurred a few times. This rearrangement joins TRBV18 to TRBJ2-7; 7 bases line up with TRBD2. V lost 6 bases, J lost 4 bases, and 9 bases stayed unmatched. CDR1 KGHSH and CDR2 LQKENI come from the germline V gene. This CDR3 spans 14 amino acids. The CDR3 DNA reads TGTGCCAGCTCCCTGGGGGGGTCGAATTACGAGCAGTACTTC. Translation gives CASSLGGSNYEQYF. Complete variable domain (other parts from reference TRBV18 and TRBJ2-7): NAGVMQNPRHLVRRRGQEARLRCSPMKGHSHVYWYRQLPEEGLKFMVYLQKENIIDESGMPKERFSAEFPKEGPSILRIQQVVRGDSAAYFCASSLGGSNYEQYFGPGTRLTVT.

In DNA form, the CDR3 reads TGTGCCAGCAGCTCGCTAGCGGGGAGCTACAATGAGCAGTTCTTC. The encoded protein is CASSSLAGSYNEQFF. The rearrangement uses TRBV7-6 and TRBJ2-1, with 9 positions matching TRBD2. CDR3 length: 15 residues. Per the germline V gene, CDR1 is SGHVS and CDR2 is FNYEAQ. The V and J ends lost 4 bases and 3 bases, in that order; junction bases with no gene match: 4.

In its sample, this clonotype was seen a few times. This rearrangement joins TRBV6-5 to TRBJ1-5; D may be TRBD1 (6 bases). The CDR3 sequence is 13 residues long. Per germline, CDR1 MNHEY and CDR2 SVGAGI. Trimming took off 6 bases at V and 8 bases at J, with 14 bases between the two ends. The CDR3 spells CASSLQGWEPQHF. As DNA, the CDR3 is TGTGCCAGCAGCCTACAGGGCTGGGAGCCCCAGCATTTT.

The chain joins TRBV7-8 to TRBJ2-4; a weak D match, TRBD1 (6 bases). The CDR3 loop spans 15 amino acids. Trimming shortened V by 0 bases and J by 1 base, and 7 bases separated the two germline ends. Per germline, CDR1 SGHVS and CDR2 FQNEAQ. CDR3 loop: CASSLAGAAKNIQYF. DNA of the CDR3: TGTGCCAGCAGCTTAGCGGGGGCTGCCAAAAACATTCAGTACTTC.